Described below is a single TCR beta chain sequence and its context. This entry is derived from a study of blood T cell repertoires in COVID-19. Study overall: There were acute and convalescent COVID-19 samples, and they came from the United States, Italy and Spain. T cells, B-cell-depleted T cells, or PBMCs supplied cDNA or gDNA.

Seattle patients were enrolled during active infection and followed longitudinally. From germline, CDR1 is MRHNA and CDR2 SNTAGT. The junction had 2 bases not matched to a gene; V was cut back by 4 bases and J by 11 bases. The CDR3 has 12 amino acids. Profiling relied on immunoSEQ multiplex PCR, and the TCRdb table lists in-frame clones only, not all of them. This sample has 200,000 to 250,000 clones, with approximately 78% found just once. The sample consisted of peripheral blood. The TCR comes from a woman aged 70-85 years with COVID-19, enrolled during active disease. This sequence joins TRBV6-4 and TRBJ1-4, with 9 bases identical to TRBD1. The CDR3 DNA is TGTGCCAGCAGTGGGACAGGGGTTAAACTGTTTTTT. Encoded protein: CASSGTGVKLFF.